This T cell receptor (beta chain) was captured in a study of cytomegalovirus exposure and HLA in healthy donors. Amplification used 60 Vbeta primers and 13 Jbeta primers. Measured with immunoSEQ multiplex PCR; TCRdb has only the in-frame clones, and not every one. The repertoire holds 90,000 to 120,000 clones, with roughly 82% as singletons. The CDR3 sequence is 14 residues long. Germline V gives CDR1 KGHSH, CDR2 LQKENI. V trimming: 6 bases; J trimming: 1 base; junction bases outside the gene matches: 4. Input material: PBMCs. The TCR originated in a man aged 30 to 39 in good health and CMV-seropositive. This sequence joins TRBV18 and TRBJ2-7; 9 bases fit TRBD1. CDR3: CASSLGQGSYEQYF. The CDR3 DNA reads as TGTGCCAGCTCTCTTGGACAGGGGTCCTACGAGCAGTACTTC. The variable domain in full, completed from reference TRBV18 and TRBJ2-7, reads NAGVMQNPRHLVRRRGQEARLRCSPMKGHSHVYWYRQLPEEGLKFMVYLQKENIIDESGMPKERFSAEFPKEGPSILRIQQVVRGDSAAYFCASSLGQGSYEQYFGPGTRLTVT.